These 19 T cell receptor beta chains were sequenced from one sample in a study of metastatic and nonmetastatic thyroid tumors. TCRdb re-called clones via MiXCR from the PCR reads. In the table there are approximately 6,600 clones, 35% to 45% of which are singletons. All patients reached thyroid surgery having received no treatment beforehand. Material: adjacent normal tissue. All receptors derive from a female donor with papillary thyroid cancer or a benign thyroid nodule (not recorded which). Some clones in this sample may be carry-over from other donors' samples.

The rearrangement uses TRBV5-1 and TRBJ2-7, with 7 bases aligning to TRBD1. Losses at the gene ends were 6 bases for V and 3 bases for J; bases not matched to a gene: 12. This CDR3 contains 15 residues. Germline values: CDR1 SGHRS, CDR2 YFSETQ. CDR3 sequence (DNA): TGCGCCAGCATCTCGGAATCCAGGGGGTTCTACGAGCAGTACTTC. Its translation: CASISESRGFYEQYF.

This clone was detected only a few times. The chain is built from TRBV6-6 and TRBJ2-1; tentative D call: TRBD2 (6 bases). V was pared by 6 bases and J by 6 bases, with 24 bases between. CDR3 size: 17 residues. From germline, CDR1 is MNHNY and CDR2 SVGAGI (reference sequence). CDR3 amino acids: CASSPIGSELVPNEQFF. The CDR3 region has the DNA TGTGCCAGCAGCCCGATCGGGAGCGAATTAGTGCCCAATGAGCAGTTCTTC.

This chain connects TRBV28 to TRBJ1-4, with D maybe TRBD1 (5 bases). CDR1 is MDHEN and CDR2 is SYDVKM in the germline V gene. This CDR3 comprises 15 residues. Deletions cut 7 bases from V and 7 bases from J, with 19 bases between. CDR3 nucleotides: TGTGCCAGCACTTTGGGGCAGGTGCCGAGTGAAAAACTGTTTTTT. This encodes CASTLGQVPSEKLFF.

This rearrangement joins TRBV7-9 to TRBJ2-7, with D hard to call. There are 14 residues in the CDR3. Germline CDR1 and CDR2: SEHNR and FQNEAQ (reference sequence). The ends were cut back, 3 bases at V and 3 bases at J, with 12 bases in the middle. The CDR3 nucleotides read TGTGCCAGCAGCTTTGACGTCTGGAACTACGAGCAGTACTTC. It specifies CASSFDVWNYEQYF.

This clone was detected a few times. This chain joins TRBV24-1 and TRBJ2-1, with TRBD2 identical over 9 bases. From germline, CDR1 is KGHDR and CDR2 SFDVKD. The V segment lost 9 bases and the J segment 4 bases; nucleotides outside the gene matches: 12. This CDR3 spans 16 amino acids. CDR3 sequence: CATPTPAGGSYNEQFF. The CDR3 region has the DNA TGTGCCACCCCCACCCCAGCGGGAGGTTCGTACAATGAGCAGTTCTTC.

This clone has just a few counts. The CDR3 nucleotides are TGTGCCAGCAGTTACTCGGGGGCAGGCACCGGGGAGCTGTTTTTT. Its protein product is CASSYSGAGTGELFF. The V and J genes are TRBV6-2 or TRBV6-3 and TRBJ2-2, with D possibly being TRBD1 (6 bases). V gave up 0 bases and J gave up 4 bases, with 9 bases separating them. The length of the CDR3 is 15 residues. Per germline, CDR1 MNHEY and CDR2 SVGEGT.

The chain joins TRBV30 to TRBJ1-5; D may be TRBD1 (6 bases). In germline, CDR1 is GTSNPN, CDR2 SVGIG (reference sequence). V was shortened by 0 bases and J by 5 bases, with 11 bases between the two germline ends. There are 14 residues in the CDR3. CDR3 sequence (DNA): TGTGCCTGGAGTGTAGGGGGTAAGGATCAGCCCCAGCATTTT. Translated: CAWSVGGKDQPQHF.

This clone has a handful of counts. The V call is TRBV27, the J call TRBJ2-7; no clear D gene. The CDR3 spans 12 residues. Germline V CDR1 and CDR2: MNHEY, SMNVEV (reference sequence). V shed 4 bases and J shed 6 bases, with 10 bases lying between them. CDR3 protein: CASSSPVGEQYF. The CDR3 nucleotides read TGTGCCAGCAGTTCCCCTGTGGGCGAGCAGTACTTC.

This clone was observed a few times. The genes are TRBV5-1 and TRBJ2-3, with unresolved D. CDR1 and CDR2 from the germline V gene are SGHRS and YFSETQ. Trimming stripped 4 bases from V and 2 bases from J, with 8 bases between. The CDR3 covers 13 residues. The CDR3 nucleotides read TGCGCCAGCAGCAGCCAATTCACAGATACGCAGTATTTT. Translating it yields CASSSQFTDTQYF.

The chain links TRBV20-1 to TRBJ2-1; tentative D call: TRBD2 (6 bases). There are 14 residues in the CDR3. V was trimmed by 5 bases and J by 5 bases, leaving 16 bases between them. The germline CDR1 and CDR2 sequences are DFQATT and SNEGSKA (reference sequence). CDR3 protein: CSASYGGGHNEQFF. The CDR3 DNA reads as TGCAGTGCTTCTTACGGAGGAGGGCACAATGAGCAGTTCTTC.

The rearrangement joins TRBV5-6 to TRBJ2-3; D is uncertain. The CDR3 sequence is 16 residues long. V was clipped by 0 bases and J by 0 bases, with 11 bases between them. Germline V gene data show CDR1 as SGHDT and CDR2 as YYEEEE. CDR3 amino acids: CASSLALSPSTDTQYF. The DNA for the CDR3 is TGTGCCAGCAGCTTGGCCCTTTCCCCAAGCACAGATACGCAGTATTTT. The full variable domain, completed using reference TRBV5-6 and TRBJ2-3, is DAGVTQSPTHLIKTRGQQVTLRCSPKSGHDTVSWYQQALGQGPQFIFQYYEEEERQRGNFPDRFSGHQFPNYSSELNVNALLLGDSALYLCASSLALSPSTDTQYFGPGTRLTVL.

The rearrangement links TRBV27 to TRBJ2-1, with 9 bases that match TRBD2. The V gene's germline CDR1 is MNHEY and CDR2 SMNVEV (reference sequence). The length of the CDR3 is 11 residues. The junction had 3 bases not matched to a gene; V was cut back by 3 bases and J by 15 bases. The CDR3: CASSLGGRAFF. The DNA of the CDR3 is TGTGCCAGCAGTTTGGGCGGGAGGGCGTTCTTC.

This clone has just a few counts. This rearrangement joins TRBV28 to TRBJ2-1; a weak D match, TRBD2 (6 bases). CDR1 MDHEN and CDR2 SYDVKM come from the germline V gene. CDR3 length equals 17 residues. V was cut by 5 bases and J by 4 bases, with 21 bases left in between. CDR3 amino acids: CASSDLVGGTRYNEQFF. In DNA, the CDR3 is TGTGCCAGCAGTGATTTAGTCGGGGGTACTCGGTACAATGAGCAGTTCTTC.

The chain uses TRBV4-1 and TRBJ2-7, with unresolved D. Germline V gene sequence: CDR1 MGHRA, CDR2 YSYEKL. The CDR3 contains 14 residues. V shed 1 base and J shed 0 bases, with 7 bases lying between them. As DNA, the CDR3 is TGCGCCAGCAGCCAAGGGCAGCTCTCCTACGAGCAGTACTTC. Translation gives CASSQGQLSYEQYF.

This clone was detected only a few times. The chain joins TRBV6-1 to TRBJ1-3; D perhaps matches TRBD1 (5 bases). This CDR3 is built from 16 residues. V lost 6 bases and J 0 bases, leaving 15 bases between the germline ends. Germline V lookup: CDR1 MNHNS, CDR2 SASEGT. The CDR3 bases are TGTGCCAGCAGGGGGGGGACGGATACCTCTGGAAACACCATATATTTT. Residues: CASRGGTDTSGNTIYF.

This sequence joins TRBV5-1 and TRBJ1-1; D gene unclear. The CDR3 totals 15 residues. Germline-derived CDR1 and CDR2 are SGHRS and YFSETQ. Trimming removed 4 bases at V and 2 bases at J, with 15 bases between. The CDR3 DNA reads as TGCGCCAGCAGCCCTTTCGAAGGGCTAAACACTGAAGCTTTCTTT. This translates into CASSPFEGLNTEAFF.

The chain combines TRBV27 with TRBJ1-6, with D unresolved. The CDR3 totals 15 residues. Germline V gene sequence: CDR1 MNHEY, CDR2 SMNVEV (reference sequence). V shed 3 bases and J shed 7 bases, with 13 bases lying between them. The CDR3 protein is CASSFSGRPNSPLHF. In DNA, the CDR3 is TGTGCCAGCAGTTTCTCCGGGAGACCGAATTCACCCCTCCACTTT.

A remark on this clone: One junction end disagrees with the germline gene, perhaps due to a read error. The chain carries TRBV7-2 and TRBJ2-7; possibly TRBD1 or TRBD2 for D (6 bases each). Germline loops: CDR1 SGHTA, CDR2 FQGNSA. The length of the CDR3 is 12 residues. CDR3 sequence: CASNPLPGAVNF. CDR3 sequence (DNA): TGTGCCAGCAACCCCCTCCCGGGGGCTGTGAACTTC.

This clone counts as medium-sized. CDR3 bases: TGTGCCAGCAGGAGCGGGGACACTTTGAACACCGGGGAGCTGTTTTTT. This translates into CASRSGDTLNTGELFF. The genes are TRBV7-6 and TRBJ2-2; tentatively, D is TRBD2 (7 bases). The V end was cut by 6 bases, the J end by 1 base, with 15 bases between. The germline V gene encodes CDR1 SGHVS and CDR2 FNYEAQ. This CDR3 contains 16 residues.